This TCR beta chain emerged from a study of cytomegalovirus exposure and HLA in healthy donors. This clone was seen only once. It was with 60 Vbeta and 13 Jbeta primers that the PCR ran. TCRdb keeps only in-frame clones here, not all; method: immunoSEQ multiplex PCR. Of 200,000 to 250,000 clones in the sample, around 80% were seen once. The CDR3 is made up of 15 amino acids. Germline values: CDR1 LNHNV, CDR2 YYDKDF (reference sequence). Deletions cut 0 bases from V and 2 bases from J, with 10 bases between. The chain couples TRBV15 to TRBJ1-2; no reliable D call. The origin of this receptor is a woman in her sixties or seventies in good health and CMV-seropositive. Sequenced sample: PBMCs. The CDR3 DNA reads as TGTGCCACCAGCAGAGATCGGAACAGCAACTATGGCTACACCTTC. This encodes CATSRDRNSNYGYTF. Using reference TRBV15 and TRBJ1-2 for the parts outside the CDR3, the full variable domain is DAMVIQNPRYQVTQFGKPVTLSCSQTLNHNVMYWYQQKSSQAPKLLFHYYDKDFNNEADTPDNFQSRRPNTSFCFLDIRSPGLGDTAMYLCATSRDRNSNYGYTFGSGTRLTVV.